This T cell receptor beta chain appears in the sequencing data of a study of blood T cell repertoires in COVID-19. On the study more broadly: Some COVID-19 samples were acute and others convalescent; all came from the United States, Italy and Spain. PBMCs, B-cell-depleted T cells, or T cells provided the cDNA or gDNA that made up the material.

Germline loops: CDR1 SGHKS, CDR2 YYEKEE (reference sequence). The CDR3 covers 14 residues. V was pared by 0 bases and J by 2 bases, with 9 bases between. The Seattle patients, enrolled during active infection, were followed longitudinally. Under the authors' procedure: Reference gene primer amplification in the assay estimated nucleated cell counts. The method was immunoSEQ multiplex PCR; TCRdb's version includes in-frame clones alone and lacks a portion of them. V, J and clone size are those of that table, while D and trimming were read from the DNA. The table shows fewer than 350,000 clones, with over 75% occurring only once.

The receptor comes from a woman aged 25 to 45 with COVID-19, enrolled during active disease. The sample comprised peripheral blood. The V call is TRBV5-5, the J call TRBJ2-7; D may be TRBD2 (5 bases). The CDR3 sequence: CASSLASAAYEQYF. CDR3 coding DNA: TGTGCCAGCAGCTTGGCTTCAGCGGCCTACGAGCAGTACTTC.